This T cell receptor (beta chain) was recorded in a study of T cells in Graves' hyperthyroidism and ophthalmopathy (dated 2019 in TCRdb). Regarding the research as a whole: Peripheral blood was collected at initial diagnosis, before any treatment. After sampling, hyperthyroidism patients received methimazole starting at 30 mg daily, and ophthalmopathy patients received high-dose intravenous methylprednisolone. A discovery cohort of roughly 100 patients, roughly 45 with Graves' ophthalmopathy and about 58 with stable Graves' hyperthyroidism, was used to find distinguishing TCR V-J signatures. Thyroid tissue and blood T-cell repertoires from six Graves' hyperthyroidism patients were also compared in the study. The paper describes TCR Vbeta CDR3 sequencing of 135 peripheral blood samples, made up of some 42 ophthalmopathy patients, roughly 72 hyperthyroidism patients and approximately 17 progressor patients. Prospective prediction of ophthalmopathy was tested in an independent validation cohort consisting of 18 hyperthyroidism patients and around 17 patients who later progressed to ophthalmopathy. The 95 to 100 discovery patients were randomly split 7:3 into training and test sets.

This clonotype was observed many times. Its antigen is still unknown. No per-base quality is available; no much larger clone lies one base away. Summary of the overall study and its limitations: In validation, the model predicted progression to ophthalmopathy with about 71% sensitivity and 72% to 75% specificity, a median of about six months before onset. No statistical method was used to set the sample size in advance, and investigators knew the group allocation. Most expanded thyroid clonotypes (frequency above 0.001) were also detected in blood, suggesting blood repertoires may reflect thyroid immune responses. A 13 V-J signature model separated ophthalmopathy from stable hyperthyroidism, with roughly 88% sensitivity and roughly 81% specificity in cross-validation and 80%/75% in testing.

Amplification of TCR beta CDR3 regions was carried out from RNA transcripts. The first round of RT-PCR for the TCR CDR3 was performed with the HTBI primer set and the Qiagen OneStep RT-PCR kit. Libraries were constructed in a second round of multiplex PCR, after which size selection and purification were carried out. Paired-end sequencing of the libraries was performed with 100 bp reads on an Illumina HiSeq2000. The paper's data handling went like this. SOAPnuke was used to process the raw data, throwing out any read that contained adapters or uncalled bases, had a mean Phred below 15, or lacked an exact constant-primer or identifier match. COPE v1.2.5 was used to merge high-quality paired reads, and clonotypes were defined as unique nucleotide sequences. Clonotypes were aligned to IMGT TRBV, TRBD and TRBJ reference segments using MiTCR v1.1. The analysis was restricted to V-J combinations with a frequency above 0.0001, which together covered 99% to 99.2% of the repertoires. The TCS score was defined as the ratio of F50 (clonal expansion) to E x V (chaos), calculated using BLOSUM62-based TCRdist between CDR3 peptides within each V-J. Welch's t-statistics and random forest reduced 500 to 550 V-J features to under 15, which were used in a naive Bayes classifier (R e1071). The public reads were quality trimmed at Q25 with fastp and then assembled into clones with MiXCR by TCRdb, keeping productive beta chains. Rows with a matching CDR3 protein are joined into one entry that keeps the most common DNA and genes. TCRdb's processing, not the authors', yielded these V and J calls. Here the sample has approximately 560,000 distinct CDR3 sequences; 15% to 18% occur a single time. Of the sample, under 8% falls within the top ten clones.

A patient counted as having stable Graves' hyperthyroidism if no progression to ophthalmopathy occurred over 18 months of follow-up. Hyperthyroidism patients were newly diagnosed, had a disease duration of under 2 months, and were aged 18 to 65 years. Patients with uncontrolled infections, other autoimmune diseases, pregnancy or lactation were excluded. Clinical symptoms, serum thyroxine and TRAb, thyroid ultrasound, and orbital computed tomography formed the basis for the diagnoses. PBMCs were isolated from approximately 10 ml of fresh peripheral blood by Ficoll-Paque density gradient centrifugation. Total RNA was extracted using Trizol reagent, and RNA quality was assessed on an Agilent 2100 Bioanalyzer. Spanning cysteine to phenylalanine, the CDR3 consists of 16 amino acids. Only the CDR3 DNA is retained, 48 bases long and in frame from the first base. From a lookup of the germline V gene, CDR1 and CDR2 are SGHTA and FQGNSA. V lost 3 bases and J lost 5 bases; the stretch between them is 19 bases long.

This receptor was identified in a woman aged 25 to 39 with Graves' hyperthyroidism. Rearrangement joined TRBV7-2 to TRBJ1-2, with TRBD1 perhaps the D gene, on 6 matching bases. The sequenced material came from blood. CDR3 sequence: CASSFIPRGGVYGYTF. In nucleotide form, the sequence is TGTGCCAGCAGCTTCATCCCCCGTGGGGGCGTGTATGGCTACACCTTC.